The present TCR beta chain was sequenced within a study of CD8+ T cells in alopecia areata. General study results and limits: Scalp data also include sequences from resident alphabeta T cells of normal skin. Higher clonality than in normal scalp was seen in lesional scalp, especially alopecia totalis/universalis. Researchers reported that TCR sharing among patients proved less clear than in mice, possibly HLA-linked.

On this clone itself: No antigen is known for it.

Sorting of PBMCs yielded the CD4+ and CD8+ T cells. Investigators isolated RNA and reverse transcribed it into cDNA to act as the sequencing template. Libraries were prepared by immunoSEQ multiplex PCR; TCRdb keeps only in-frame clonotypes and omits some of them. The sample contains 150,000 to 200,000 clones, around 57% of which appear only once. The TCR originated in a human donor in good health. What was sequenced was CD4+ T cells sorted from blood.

In nucleotides, the CDR3 is TGTGCCAGCAGCGTGATGTTGGGGCGTTATGGCTACACCTTC. Translation: CASSVMLGRYGYTF. The chain uses TRBV7-2 and TRBJ1-2; a weak D match, TRBD1 (5 bases). Germline V gives CDR1 SGHTA, CDR2 FQGNSA. Trimming cost V 5 bases and J 5 bases, with 15 bases left between them. The CDR3 spans 14 residues.